A single T cell receptor beta chain is shown here with its context. The PCR used 60 Vbeta and 13 Jbeta primers. Data came from immunoSEQ multiplex PCR; TCRdb stores just in-frame clones and leaves some out. This sample contains about 58,000 clones. The entry originates in a study of cytomegalovirus exposure and HLA in healthy donors. Germline V gene lookup returns CDR1 SGHRS and CDR2 YFSETQ. V was pared by 4 bases and J by 4 bases, with 18 bases between. CDR3 length: 16 residues. The genes are TRBV5-1 and TRBJ2-1, with a weak D call TRBD2 (6 bases). Sequencing was done on a sample of PBMCs. This TCR came from a male donor in good health and CMV-seronegative. This CDR3 is CASSVGGRGAYNEQFF. DNA for the CDR3: TGCGCCAGCAGCGTCGGAGGCCGCGGGGCTTACAATGAGCAGTTCTTC.